Following are 25 T cell receptor beta chains from one sample sequenced in a study of T-cell memory formation after mild COVID-19. TCRdb recomputed calls from the 5' RACE reads with MiXCR, one row per CDR3 protein. Here the sample spans around 410,000 distinct CDR3 sequences, 23% being singletons. Sequencing input: PBMCs or a T cell subset sorted from them (not recorded which). The receptors shown here come from an adult woman who had mild COVID-19 (a few samples of this study predate the infection). Cell type and time point are not known.

The chain is built from TRBV5-1 and TRBJ2-7; 7 positions match TRBD1. Trimming cost V 3 bases and J 2 bases; bases outside gene matches: 5. The CDR3 length is 14 residues. Germline V lookup: CDR1 SGHRS, CDR2 YFSETQ. Written as DNA, the CDR3 is TGCGCCAGCAGCTCCGTTACAGGGGCCTACGAGCAGTACTTC. It encodes CASSSVTGAYEQYF.

The rearrangement links TRBV9 to TRBJ2-2, with no clear D. Germline values: CDR1 SGDLS, CDR2 YYNGEE. This CDR3 comprises 14 residues. Trimming took off 1 base at V and 2 bases at J, with 6 bases between the two ends. CDR3: CASSVRGNTGELFF. The DNA of the CDR3 is TGTGCCAGCAGCGTACGAGGAAACACCGGGGAGCTGTTTTTT.

This clonotype occurred a few times. V gene TRBV20-1 combines with J gene TRBJ1-1; D might be TRBD1 (5 bases). Per germline, CDR1 DFQATT and CDR2 SNEGSKA (reference sequence). Trimming took off 5 bases at V and 0 bases at J, with 13 bases between the two ends. The CDR3 extends over 14 amino acids. CDR3 nucleotide sequence: TGCAGTGCTCGATCCGGGGCACTGAACACTGAAGCTTTCTTT. It is translated as CSARSGALNTEAFF.

This sequence joins TRBV5-6 and TRBJ2-1; D gene ambiguous. Trimming shortened V by 1 base and J by 5 bases, and 7 bases separated the two germline ends. The CDR3 spans 13 residues. The germline CDR1 and CDR2 sequences are SGHDT and YYEEEE. The CDR3 region is CASSLQWDNEQFF. CDR3 DNA: TGTGCCAGCAGCTTGCAATGGGACAATGAGCAGTTCTTC.

The chain recombines TRBV2 with TRBJ2-3; TRBD2 aligns across 9 bases. The CDR3 loop spans 15 amino acids. Germline V gene lookup returns CDR1 SNHLY and CDR2 FYNNEI. V lost 5 bases, J lost 4 bases, and 7 bases stayed unmatched. This chain's CDR3 is CASSYASGTPDTQYF. The DNA of the CDR3 is TGTGCCAGCAGTTACGCTAGCGGGACCCCAGATACGCAGTATTTT.

This rearrangement joins TRBV12-3 or TRBV12-4 to TRBJ1-2; TRBD1 matches at 9 bases. This CDR3 is 12 amino acids long. V gave up 6 bases and J gave up 9 bases; unmatched junction bases: 5. CDR3 sequence: CASRETGGSYTF. The CDR3 coding sequence is TGTGCCAGCAGGGAGACAGGGGGGAGCTACACCTTC.

The CDR3 here is CASSRKNIQYF. The DNA of the CDR3 is TGTGCCAGCAGCCGAAAAAACATTCAGTACTTC. V usage is TRBV11-1 and J usage is TRBJ2-4; no clear D gene. The CDR3 runs 11 residues. The ends were cut back, 5 bases at V and 4 bases at J, with 3 bases in the middle. CDR1 and CDR2 (germline): SGHAT, FQDESV (reference sequence).

This clonotype turned up a few times. The genes are TRBV5-1 and TRBJ2-7; D remains unclear. The CDR3 contains 15 residues. With 0 bases removed from V and 0 bases from J, the gap between germline ends came to 10 bases. CDR1 and CDR2 from the germline V gene are SGHRS and YFSETQ. This CDR3 reads CASSLVAVSSYEQYF. DNA of the CDR3: TGCGCCAGCAGCTTGGTGGCCGTTAGCTCCTACGAGCAGTACTTC.

The chain recombines TRBV5-1 with TRBJ2-7, with D perhaps matching TRBD1 (6 bases). The CDR3 has 17 amino acids. Per germline, CDR1 SGHRS and CDR2 YFSETQ. V was cut by 0 bases and J by 1 base, with 17 bases left in between. The CDR3 here is CASSLAGAGELSYEQYF. The DNA of the CDR3 is TGCGCCAGCAGCTTGGCCGGGGCAGGGGAGTTGTCCTACGAGCAGTACTTC.

This clonotype was counted ten times or more. DNA of the CDR3: TGCAGTGCTAGAGCTAGACTAGCTGGCTACAATGAGCAGTTCTTC. Translated: CSARARLAGYNEQFF. The rearrangement uses TRBV20-1 and TRBJ2-1, with TRBD2 identical over 7 bases. CDR3 length: 15 amino acids. V trimming: 1 base; J trimming: 3 bases; junction bases outside the gene matches: 6. CDR1 is DFQATT, CDR2 SNEGSKA, per germline (reference sequence).

There are a few counts of this clonotype. This rearrangement joins TRBV5-5 to TRBJ1-2; D may be TRBD1 (5 bases). Germline-derived CDR1 and CDR2 are SGHKS and YYEKEE (reference sequence). The CDR3 runs to 13 residues. The V end was cut by 4 bases, the J end by 8 bases, with 15 bases between. CDR3 DNA: TGTGCCAGCAGCCGGTCGGGGGATGGCGGCTACACCTTC. It yields the protein CASSRSGDGGYTF.

V and J are TRBV7-6 and TRBJ2-1; D unclear. CDR1 and CDR2 from the germline V gene are SGHVS and FNYEAQ. Trimming pared 2 bases from V and 3 bases from J, leaving 17 bases between. The CDR3 has 17 amino acids. CDR3 loop: CASSLIAHSNIYNEQFF. In nucleotides, the CDR3 is TGTGCCAGCAGCTTAATCGCTCACTCGAACATCTACAATGAGCAGTTCTTC.

V usage is TRBV20-1 and J usage is TRBJ1-1, with 8 bases identical to TRBD1. Looked up from germline, CDR1 is DFQATT and CDR2 is SNEGSKA (reference sequence). With V trimmed by 3 bases and J by 2 bases, 5 bases remained unmatched. The CDR3 runs to 14 residues. The CDR3 region has the DNA TGCAGTGCTAGCGAGACAGGGGCTAACACTGAAGCTTTCTTT. Amino acid sequence: CSASETGANTEAFF.

This clonotype was detected only a few times. The rearrangement uses TRBV15 and TRBJ1-6; a possible D gene is TRBD1 (5 bases). V lost 4 bases to trimming and J lost 7 bases, with 11 bases between them. Looked up from germline, CDR1 is LNHNV and CDR2 is YYDKDF (reference sequence). This CDR3 region has 14 residues. For the CDR3, the DNA is TGTGCCACCAGCACCTCAGGGACCAATTCACCCCTCCACTTT. Encoded protein: CATSTSGTNSPLHF.

This clonotype was counted only a few times. The chain couples TRBV30 to TRBJ2-7; D may be TRBD1 or TRBD2 (5 bases each). Germline assignment: CDR1 GTSNPN and CDR2 SVGIG (reference sequence). V was cut by 5 bases and J by 3 bases, with 8 bases left in between. The CDR3 totals 11 residues. The CDR3 loop reads CAWGGFYEQYF. In DNA form, the CDR3 reads TGTGCCTGGGGGGGTTTCTACGAGCAGTACTTC.

This clonotype was counted a few times. This chain links TRBV12-3 or TRBV12-4 with TRBJ2-1; 12 nucleotides line up with TRBD1. V lost 5 bases to trimming and J lost 3 bases; unmatched junction nucleotides: 20. This CDR3 spans 21 amino acids. The CDR3 is CASSGLVAGTGGVNFYNEQFF. The DNA for the CDR3 is TGTGCCAGCAGTGGGCTAGTCGCCGGGACAGGGGGCGTGAACTTCTACAATGAGCAGTTCTTC.

The chain uses TRBV6-6 and TRBJ1-2; a weak D match, TRBD1 (6 bases). V was shortened by 2 bases and J by 3 bases, with 13 bases between the two germline ends. The germline V gene encodes CDR1 MNHNY and CDR2 SVGAGI (reference sequence). This CDR3 region has 15 residues. As DNA, the CDR3 is TGTGCCAGCAGTTACCGGGCGGGGGCAGACTATGGCTACACCTTC. Protein: CASSYRAGADYGYTF.

This clonotype was observed a few times. The chain carries TRBV12-3 or TRBV12-4 and TRBJ2-4, with D unresolved. V lost 1 base to trimming and J lost 0 bases, with 4 bases between them. The CDR3 extends over 14 amino acids. CDR3 residues: CASSLVTAKNIQYF. The CDR3 DNA sequence: TGTGCCAGCAGTTTAGTTACAGCCAAAAACATTCAGTACTTC.

The genes are TRBV20-1 and TRBJ2-4; unclear D gene. The CDR3 totals 13 residues. Trimming left V 5 bases short and J 0 bases short, with 8 bases between. Germline V gives CDR1 DFQATT, CDR2 SNEGSKA (reference sequence). The CDR3 loop reads CSAEDGAKNIQYF. In DNA, the CDR3 is TGCAGTGCTGAAGACGGAGCCAAAAACATTCAGTACTTC.

This chain connects TRBV25-1 to TRBJ2-2, with TRBD1 identical over 8 bases. V dropped 1 base and J dropped 7; count of bases not matched to a gene: 11. Germline V gene sequence: CDR1 MGHDK, CDR2 SYGVNS. The CDR3 runs 17 residues. This CDR3 is CASSEFEGRGLNGELFF. The CDR3 region has the DNA TGTGCCAGCAGTGAATTTGAGGGCAGGGGGCTGAACGGGGAGCTGTTTTTT.

The gene calls are TRBV7-6 and TRBJ2-2; possible D gene TRBD2, 6 bases. Germline-derived CDR1 and CDR2 are SGHVS and FNYEAQ. The CDR3 is made up of 16 amino acids. Trimming cost V 5 bases and J 2 bases, with 15 bases left between them. The CDR3 DNA reads as TGTGCCAGCAGCGTCGGTGGAGGGATCAACACCGGGGAGCTGTTTTTT. Protein sequence: CASSVGGGINTGELFF.

This clonotype was observed a few times. V and J are TRBV4-3 and TRBJ1-2; 7 bases fit TRBD1. Germline V lookup: CDR1 LGHNA, CDR2 YSLEER. CDR3 length: 15 amino acids. Losses at the gene ends were 1 base for V and 2 bases for J; bases not matched to a gene: 4. CDR3 amino acids: CASSQVSGQNYGYTF. The CDR3 bases are TGCGCCAGCAGCCAAGTTTCGGGACAGAACTATGGCTACACCTTC.

This chain links TRBV24-1 with TRBJ2-1, with D perhaps given as TRBD1 or TRBD2 (5 bases each). Trimming took 6 bases from V and 9 from J, leaving 20 bases between them. Germline CDR1 reads KGHDR; CDR2 reads SFDVKD. This CDR3 region has 15 residues. The CDR3, as DNA: TGTGCCACCAGTTCGACGGGGTTAGGGGATACTGAGCAGTTCTTC. This encodes CATSSTGLGDTEQFF.

This clonotype was observed a few times. The V call is TRBV7-2, the J call TRBJ2-3, with 8 bases aligning to TRBD2. Germline V gene sequence: CDR1 SGHTA, CDR2 FQGNSA. This CDR3 region has 17 residues. V lost 1 base to trimming and J lost 0 bases; unmatched junction nucleotides: 6. As DNA, the CDR3 is TGTGCCAGCAGCTTAGTGGGGGCGGGAGGTAGCACAGATACGCAGTATTTT. Residues: CASSLVGAGGSTDTQYF.

V and J are TRBV15 and TRBJ1-2; 8 bases agree with TRBD1. This CDR3 comprises 16 residues. Germline CDR1 LNHNV, CDR2 YYDKDF (reference sequence). The V and J ends lost 0 bases and 4 bases, in that order; junction bases with no gene match: 7. In nucleotides, the CDR3 is TGTGCCACCAGCAGAGATAATCCAGGGACAGGCTATGGCTACACCTTC. Amino acids: CATSRDNPGTGYGYTF.